This T cell receptor (beta chain) was retrieved from a study of cytomegalovirus exposure and HLA in healthy donors. This clone came up a few times. Its antigen is not known. Data came from immunoSEQ multiplex PCR; TCRdb stores just in-frame clones and leaves some out. The sample yields 85,000 to 130,000 clones, about 88% seen once. Study findings and constraints: Reports credit the classifier with highly specific, highly sensitive diagnosis of cytomegalovirus status.

The V end lost 4 bases, the J end lost 2 bases, and 6 bases lay between the germline ends. This CDR3 region has 12 residues. Germline V gene sequence: CDR1 SGHRS, CDR2 YFSETQ. This TCR was sampled from a woman aged 18-29 years in good health and CMV-seropositive. This chain uses TRBV5-1 with TRBJ1-2; D not certain. Sample: PBMCs. The DNA for the CDR3 is TGCGCCAGCAGCGAGTCCAACTATGGCTACACCTTC. It specifies CASSESNYGYTF.